This TCR beta chain was identified in a study of T cells after yellow fever vaccination. TCRdb processed the 5' RACE reads anew with MiXCR; each CDR3 protein has one entry. Of 50,000 to 60,000 distinct CDR3 sequences listed, 5.5% to 6% were seen once; the top ten hold roughly 28%. The V end was cut by 6 bases, the J end by 2 bases, with 9 bases between. Looked up from germline, CDR1 is MNHEY and CDR2 is SVGAGI. The CDR3 contains 13 residues. Source: PBMCs, either bulk or a sorted T-cell subset (CD4+, CD8+, memory, or dextramer-sorted; not recorded which), taken on the day of the yellow fever booster vaccination. The sequence came from a man aged 18-30 years who received the YFV17D yellow fever vaccine. The chain uses TRBV6-5 and TRBJ2-3, with D hard to call. The CDR3 nucleotides are TGTGCCAGCAGCTCCTCGTACACAGATACGCAGTATTTT. It yields the protein CASSSSYTDTQYF.